The 29 T cell receptor beta chains below come from one sample, sequenced in a study of metastatic and nonmetastatic thyroid tumors. MiXCR was used by TCRdb to re-call the PCR reads. The sample lists over 25,000 clones; 7.4% were seen once. Patients had received no treatment of any kind before thyroid surgery. The sample taken for sequencing was blood. All receptors come from a female donor with papillary thyroid cancer or a benign thyroid nodule (not recorded which). Some clones in this sample may be carry-over from other donors' samples.

The V gene is TRBV2, the J gene TRBJ1-2, with D tentatively TRBD1 (6 bases). This CDR3 is 14 amino acids long. The V end lost 2 bases, the J end lost 3 bases, and 10 bases lay between the germline ends. CDR1 is SNHLY, CDR2 FYNNEI, per germline. CDR3: CASSELRGDYGYTF. For the CDR3, the DNA is TGTGCCAGCAGTGAACTCAGGGGAGACTATGGCTACACCTTC.

In this sample, this clone turned up many times. The J gene is TRBJ1-4, the V gene TRBV6-5; D ambiguous. V lost 0 bases and J lost 7, with 12 bases in between. The V gene's germline CDR1 is MNHEY and CDR2 SVGAGI. The CDR3 length is 15 residues. The CDR3 bases are TGTGCCAGCAGTTACTCGGGTCACACGGGTGAAAAACTGTTTTTT. It encodes CASSYSGHTGEKLFF.

This clone was observed many times. The chain carries TRBV19 and TRBJ1-6; 9 nucleotides match TRBD1. V gave up 6 bases and J gave up 7 bases; unmatched junction bases: 13. Germline V gene sequence: CDR1 LNHDA, CDR2 SQIVND (reference sequence). This CDR3 comprises 17 residues. DNA of the CDR3: TGTGCCAGTAGCCGGCGGGGCGGGACAGGGACCAATTCACCCCTCCACTTT. Protein: CASSRRGGTGTNSPLHF. The entire variable domain, with the rest obtained from reference TRBV19 and TRBJ1-6, is as follows: DGGITQSPKYLFRKEGQNVTLSCEQNLNHDAMYWYRQDPGQGLRLIYYSQIVNDFQKGDIAEGYSVSREKKESFPLTVTSAQKNPTAFYLCASSRRGGTGTNSPLHFGNGTRLTVT.

This clone was detected ten times or more. The chain carries TRBV6-1 and TRBJ1-5, with D uncertain. Germline CDR1 and CDR2: MNHNS and SASEGT. V lost 7 bases and J 3 bases, leaving 16 bases between the germline ends. This CDR3 spans 15 amino acids. This CDR3 reads CASTDTASINQPQHF. The DNA of the CDR3 is TGTGCCAGCACCGACACCGCCTCGATCAATCAGCCCCAGCATTTT.

This clone was seen ten or more times. The gene calls are TRBV20-1 and TRBJ1-6, with D maybe TRBD1 (6 bases). This CDR3 is built from 16 residues. Trimming removed 0 bases from V and 10 bases from J, with 19 bases in between. CDR1 DFQATT and CDR2 SNEGSKA come from the germline V gene (reference sequence). CDR3: CSARDLGAGQRSPLHF. The DNA of the CDR3 is TGCAGTGCTAGAGATCTGGGGGCAGGACAGCGCTCACCCCTCCACTTT.

This clone was observed at least ten times. A clone one base away is much larger, so this may be a read error. V and J are TRBV20-1 and TRBJ1-6, with D maybe TRBD1 (5 bases). The CDR3 spans 15 residues. The germline CDR1 and CDR2 sequences are DFQATT and SNEGSKA (reference sequence). Trimming took off 6 bases at V and 4 bases at J, with 16 bases between the two ends. CDR3 sequence: CSAPVGGRYNSPLHF. CDR3 DNA sequence: TGCAGTGCCCCCGTTGGGGGGAGATATAATTCACCCCTCCACTTT.

There are many counts of this clone. This chain connects TRBV28 to TRBJ1-5; 8 bases are shared with TRBD1. The germline V gene encodes CDR1 MDHEN and CDR2 SYDVKM. The CDR3 consists of 15 residues. With V trimmed by 5 bases and J by 4 bases, 7 bases remained unmatched. The DNA for the CDR3 is TGTGCCAGCAGTGTGACAGGGGAAGGGAATCAGCCCCAGCATTTT. It specifies CASSVTGEGNQPQHF.

This clone was observed a few times. A much larger clonotype is one base distant, so this may be a read error. CDR3: CIVGTGRGSNQPQHF. In nucleotides, the CDR3 is TGCATCGTTGGGACGGGGAGGGGAAGCAATCAGCCCCAGCATTTT. V gene TRBV29-1 combines with J gene TRBJ1-5; D is possibly TRBD1 (5 bases). Germline V CDR1 and CDR2: SQVTM, ANQGSEA. This CDR3 spans 15 amino acids.

Ten or more counts support this clone. The chain employs TRBV5-1 and TRBJ2-1, with a tentative D call TRBD1 (6 bases). Germline V gene data show CDR1 as SGHRS and CDR2 as YFSETQ. The CDR3 is made up of 15 amino acids. The V end was cut by 1 base, the J end by 7 bases, with 15 bases between. CDR3 nucleotide sequence: TGCGCCAGCAGCTTGATACAGGGCGTTTCAAATGAGCAGTTCTTC. This translates into CASSLIQGVSNEQFF.

This clone was recorded many times. Additional DNA sequences in this sample encode the identical CDR3. In nucleotides, the CDR3 is TGCGCCAGCAGTGAGTCTTGGGGCTCGAACTACAATGAGCAGTTCTTC. It specifies CASSESWGSNYNEQFF. This chain joins TRBV10-1 and TRBJ2-1; D perhaps matches TRBD1 (5 bases). The V and J ends lost 0 bases and 3 bases respectively, with 12 bases between them. Germline-derived CDR1 and CDR2 are WNHNN and SYGVQD (reference sequence). This CDR3 region has 16 residues.

There are many counts of this clone. This chain joins TRBV18 and TRBJ2-7; 7 nucleotides align to TRBD2. The V segment lost 0 bases and the J segment 0 bases; nucleotides outside the gene matches: 5. The germline V gene encodes CDR1 KGHSH and CDR2 LQKENI. This CDR3 spans 16 amino acids. The CDR3 nucleotides are TGTGCCAGCTCACCACCGGGACTACGTAGCTCCTACGAGCAGTACTTC. As protein: CASSPPGLRSSYEQYF. The full variable domain, completed using reference TRBV18 and TRBJ2-7, is NAGVMQNPRHLVRRRGQEARLRCSPMKGHSHVYWYRQLPEEGLKFMVYLQKENIIDESGMPKERFSAEFPKEGPSILRIQQVVRGDSAAYFCASSPPGLRSSYEQYFGPGTRLTVT.

This clone was found many times. The J gene is TRBJ1-2, the V gene TRBV7-9, with D uncertain. This CDR3 is built from 13 residues. V was cut by 3 bases and J by 2 bases, with 7 bases left in between. Looked up from germline, CDR1 is SEHNR and CDR2 is FQNEAQ (reference sequence). The CDR3 DNA reads as TGTGCCAGCAGCTTTGAAGGGAACTATGGCTACACCTTC. Residues: CASSFEGNYGYTF.

This clone was picked up many times. V gene TRBV14 combines with J gene TRBJ2-7; tentatively, D is TRBD1 or TRBD2 (6 bases each). V lost 4 bases and J 1 base, leaving 14 bases between the germline ends. Germline CDR1 reads SGHDN; CDR2 reads FVKESK. This CDR3 comprises 15 residues. The CDR3 bases are TGTGCCAGCAGCCTCCCGGGGGCAGGTTCCTACGAGCAGTACTTC. It translates to CASSLPGAGSYEQYF. The full variable domain, with the rest looked up from reference TRBV14 and TRBJ2-7, is EAGVTQFPSHSVIEKGQTVTLRCDPISGHDNLYWYRRVMGKEIKFLLHFVKESKQDESGMPNNRFLAERTGGTYSTLKVQPAELEDSGVYFCASSLPGAGSYEQYFGPGTRLTVT.

This clone came up many times. V usage is TRBV11-3 and J usage is TRBJ2-1, with 7 bases identical to TRBD1. Germline trimming cut 6 bases from V and 4 bases from J; bases unmatched to any gene: 6. The V gene's germline CDR1 is SGHNT and CDR2 YENEEA. The CDR3 length is 14 residues. The CDR3 region is CASSRQGTYNEQFF. The CDR3 DNA reads TGTGCCAGCAGTCGACAGGGAACTTACAATGAGCAGTTCTTC.

This clone came up many times. The chain recombines TRBV12-3 or TRBV12-4 with TRBJ1-1; unclear D gene. Trimming pared 7 bases from V and 8 bases from J, leaving 17 bases between. This CDR3 is built from 13 residues. The CDR3 here is CASTRSLPSEAFF. The DNA of the CDR3 is TGTGCCAGCACCCGGTCCCTTCCTTCCGAAGCTTTCTTT.

This clone was seen many times. J is TRBJ1-4 and V is TRBV20-1, with a possible D match to TRBD1 (6 bases). The germline gives CDR1 DFQATT, CDR2 SNEGSKA (reference sequence). V lost 1 base, J lost 6 bases, and 18 bases lay in between. CDR3 size: 16 residues. The CDR3 spells CSARAGQGRVHEKLFF. The CDR3 bases are TGCAGTGCTAGAGCGGGTCAGGGGAGGGTACATGAAAAACTGTTTTTT.

This clone came up many times. The chain couples TRBV20-1 to TRBJ2-5; possible D gene TRBD2, 6 bases. The CDR3 has 15 amino acids. Germline CDR1 reads DFQATT; CDR2 reads SNEGSKA (reference sequence). With 4 bases removed from V and 0 bases from J, the gap between germline ends came to 15 bases. The CDR3 DNA follows: TGCAGTGCTAAACCTCCCGGCGGGGACCAAGAGACCCAGTACTTC. This translates into CSAKPPGGDQETQYF.

This clone was recorded at least ten times. This chain connects TRBV7-2 to TRBJ2-1; D gene unclear. The CDR3 loop spans 12 amino acids. Germline-derived CDR1 and CDR2 are SGHTA and FQGNSA. Trimming stripped 2 bases from V and 10 bases from J, with 9 bases between. The CDR3 bases are TGTGCCAGCAGCTTACAAGGGTCGGAGCAGTTCTTC. This gives the protein CASSLQGSEQFF.

The table lists this clone with many counts. With a much larger clone just one base away, this may be a read error. Here the CDR3 DNA reads TGTGCCAGCAGACAGGGGGCTGTGGCCAACGTCCTGACTTTC. Translating gives CASRQGAVANVLTF. The chain joins TRBV12-3 or TRBV12-4 to TRBJ2-6; 9 bases match TRBD1. Trimming cost V 6 bases and J 6 bases; bases outside gene matches: 3. CDR3 length equals 14 residues.

There are many counts of this clone. The rearrangement joins TRBV6-2 or TRBV6-3 to TRBJ2-3; D perhaps matches TRBD1 (6 bases). With 5 bases removed from V and 2 bases from J, the gap between germline ends came to 11 bases. CDR1 is MNHEY and CDR2 is SVGEGT in the germline V gene. The CDR3 is 14 residues long. Here the CDR3 reads CASSPRDNTDTQYF. The CDR3 region has the DNA TGTGCCAGCAGTCCCCGGGACAACACAGATACGCAGTATTTT.

This clone has just a few counts. As DNA, the CDR3 is TGCGCCAGCAGCTGGAGAGGGACTAGCGGGGCCTTCACAGATACGCAGTATTTT. Translating it yields CASSWRGTSGAFTDTQYF. The rearrangement uses TRBV5-1 and TRBJ2-3; 13 positions match TRBD2. The CDR3 contains 18 residues. Per the germline V gene, CDR1 is SGHRS and CDR2 is YFSETQ. Trimming took 3 bases from V and 2 from J; bases not matched to a gene: 9.

This clone was counted ten times or more. The chain couples TRBV19 to TRBJ1-1; no definite D call. Between the trimmed V and J ends, which lost 1 base and 3 bases, there was a span of 18 bases. Germline V gene data show CDR1 as LNHDA and CDR2 as SQIVND (reference sequence). The CDR3 runs to 17 residues. CDR3 DNA: TGTGCCAGTAGTATAGTAAGTATAGTCGCTGGAGACACTGAAGCTTTCTTT. Its translation is CASSIVSIVAGDTEAFF.

This clone was counted ten times or more. The chain employs TRBV9 and TRBJ1-1, with D possibly matching TRBD1 (5 bases). Germline CDR1 and CDR2: SGDLS and YYNGEE. The V and J ends lost 4 bases and 3 bases respectively, with 13 bases between them. The CDR3 consists of 14 residues. The CDR3 sequence: CASSPRGRYTEAFF. The CDR3 DNA reads as TGTGCCAGCAGCCCGAGGGGCAGGTACACTGAAGCTTTCTTT.

This clone appeared many times. This chain joins TRBV18 and TRBJ2-7, with D unclear. CDR1 and CDR2 (germline): KGHSH, LQKENI. The V end was cut by 2 bases, the J end by 1 base, with 9 bases between. The CDR3 contains 14 residues. In nucleotides, the CDR3 is TGTGCCAGCTCACCATTTCCAGGTTCCTACGAGCAGTACTTC. As protein: CASSPFPGSYEQYF. The variable domain in full, completed from reference TRBV18 and TRBJ2-7, reads NAGVMQNPRHLVRRRGQEARLRCSPMKGHSHVYWYRQLPEEGLKFMVYLQKENIIDESGMPKERFSAEFPKEGPSILRIQQVVRGDSAAYFCASSPFPGSYEQYFGPGTRLTVT.

At least ten counts were recorded for this clone. At the DNA level, this CDR3 is encoded by other sequences in the same sample as well. This rearrangement joins TRBV7-9 to TRBJ2-3; a weak D match, TRBD2 (7 bases). CDR3 length equals 14 residues. Between the trimmed V and J ends, which lost 7 bases and 6 bases, there was a span of 17 bases. Germline V gives CDR1 SEHNR, CDR2 FQNEAQ (reference sequence). DNA for the CDR3: TGTGCCAGCAATATAAGGGGGGGTCTCGATACGCAGTATTTT. Translation: CASNIRGGLDTQYF. Full variable domain (missing parts from reference TRBV7-9 and TRBJ2-3): DTGVSQNPRHKITKRGQNVTFRCDPISEHNRLYWYRQTLGQGPEFLTYFQNEAQLEKSRLLSDRFSAERPKGSFSTLEIQRTEQGDSAMYLCASNIRGGLDTQYFGPGTRLTVL.

This clone showed up many times. The chain uses TRBV6-1 and TRBJ1-3, with D uncertain. CDR1 and CDR2 from the germline V gene are MNHNS and SASEGT. The CDR3 contains 15 residues. V dropped 0 bases and J dropped 2 bases, with 8 bases sitting between them. The CDR3 nucleotides read TGTGCCAGCAGTGAAGCGCCGGTCCCTGGAAACACCATATATTTT. Translation: CASSEAPVPGNTIYF.

This chain links TRBV18 with TRBJ1-1, with TRBD1 matching over 8 bases. The CDR3 sequence is 13 residues long. Losses at the gene ends were 2 bases for V and 4 bases for J; bases not matched to a gene: 0. CDR1 and CDR2 from the germline V gene are KGHSH and LQKENI. In DNA form, the CDR3 reads TGTGCCAGCTCACCAACAGGGGGCACTGAAGCTTTCTTT. Encoded protein: CASSPTGGTEAFF.

This clone appeared a few times. This may be a read error: a much more frequent sequence differs by one nucleotide. This chain links TRBV20-1 with TRBJ2-7; 7 bases map to TRBD1. The CDR3 is 14 residues long. The J segment lost 6 bases and the V segment lost 2 bases, leaving 10 bases of the junction unmatched. Per germline, CDR1 DFQATT and CDR2 SNEGSKA (reference sequence). DNA of the CDR3: TGCAGTGCTAGACCCCAGGGGGTAGTAACCGAGCAGTACTTC. Its protein is CSARPQGVVTEQYF.

This clone was seen repeatedly, ten times or more. This may stem from a read error, because a much larger clone lies one nucleotide away. The chain carries TRBV6-4 and TRBJ2-2; maybe TRBD1 (6 bases). V was shortened by 4 bases and J by 6 bases, with 15 bases between the two germline ends. Germline V CDR1 and CDR2: MRHNA, SNTAGT. CDR3 length equals 15 residues. The CDR3, as DNA: TGTGCCAGCAGTGCACAGGGTCGGGGACCCGGGGAGCTGTTTTTT. Translating it yields CASSAQGRGPGELFF.